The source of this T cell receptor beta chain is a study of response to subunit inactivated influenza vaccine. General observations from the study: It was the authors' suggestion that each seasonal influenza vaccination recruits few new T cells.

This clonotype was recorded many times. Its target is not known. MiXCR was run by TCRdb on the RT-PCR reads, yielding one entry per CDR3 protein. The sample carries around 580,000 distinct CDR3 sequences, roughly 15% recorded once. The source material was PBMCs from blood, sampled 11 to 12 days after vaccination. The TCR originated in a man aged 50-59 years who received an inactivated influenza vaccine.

The CDR3 nucleotides read TGTGCCAGCAGCGTAGATCCGGACACTCTTTCTGGAAACACCATATATTTT. Encoded protein: CASSVDPDTLSGNTIYF. This chain connects TRBV9 to TRBJ1-3, with D possibly matching TRBD1 (5 bases). The CDR3 covers 17 residues. CDR1 is SGDLS and CDR2 is YYNGEE in the germline V gene. The V gene lost 0 bases and the J gene lost 1 base, with 14 bases spanning the gap.